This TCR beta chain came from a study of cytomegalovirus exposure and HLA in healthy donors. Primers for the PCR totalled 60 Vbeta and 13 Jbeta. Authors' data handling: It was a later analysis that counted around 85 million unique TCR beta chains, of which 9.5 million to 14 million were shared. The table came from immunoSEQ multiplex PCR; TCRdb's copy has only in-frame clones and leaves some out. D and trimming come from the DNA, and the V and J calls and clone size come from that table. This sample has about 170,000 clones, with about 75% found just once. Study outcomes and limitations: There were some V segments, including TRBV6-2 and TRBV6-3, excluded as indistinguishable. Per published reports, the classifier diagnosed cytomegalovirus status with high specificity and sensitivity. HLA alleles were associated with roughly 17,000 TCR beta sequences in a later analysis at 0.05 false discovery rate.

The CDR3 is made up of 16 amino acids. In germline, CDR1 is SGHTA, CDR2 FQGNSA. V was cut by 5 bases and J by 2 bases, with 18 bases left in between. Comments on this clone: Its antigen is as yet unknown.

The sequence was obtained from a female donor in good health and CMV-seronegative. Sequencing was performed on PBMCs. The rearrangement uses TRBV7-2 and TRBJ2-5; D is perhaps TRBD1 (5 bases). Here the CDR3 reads CASSQPSGAGQETQYF. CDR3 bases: TGTGCCAGCAGCCAACCCAGTGGGGCAGGGCAAGAGACCCAGTACTTC.